This paragraph covers one T cell receptor (beta chain) sequence. The data stem from a study of blood T cell repertoires in COVID-19. About the study: PBMCs, B-cell-depleted T cells, or T cells provided the cDNA or gDNA that made up the material.

Original processing methods: Estimation of nucleated cell counts was performed using reference gene primer amplification. TCRdb's copy holds only in-frame clones and misses some; the assay was immunoSEQ multiplex PCR. V and J calls plus clone size are reproduced from that table; the DNA served to infer D and trimming. The data show 270,000 or so clones, roughly 90% seen once. Germline CDR1 is SGHTA and CDR2 is FQGNSA. The CDR3 extends over 16 amino acids. Trimming took 2 bases from V and 8 from J, leaving 16 bases between them. The chain recombines TRBV7-2 with TRBJ1-6; tentative D call: TRBD1 (5 bases). The sequenced material came from peripheral blood. The clonotype was recovered from a man in his forties with acute or convalescent COVID-19. Written as DNA, the CDR3 is TGTGCCAGCAGCTTATTGAATGGGGGGTACTATTCACCCCTCCACTTT. It encodes CASSLLNGGYYSPLHF. Full variable domain (rest looked up from reference TRBV7-2 and TRBJ1-6): GAGVSQSPSNKVTEKGKDVELRCDPISGHTALYWYRQSLGQGLEFLIYFQGNSAPDKSGLPSDRFSAERTGGSVSTLTIQRTQQEDSAVYLCASSLLNGGYYSPLHFGNGTRLTVT.